This is a list of T cell receptor beta chains from one sample in a study of blood T cell repertoires in COVID-19. Libraries were prepared by immunoSEQ multiplex PCR; TCRdb keeps only in-frame clonotypes and omits some of them. The table shows hundreds of thousands of clones, with 84% occurring only once. The sequencing sample was made of peripheral blood. The receptors were gathered from an elderly woman with active or convalescent COVID-19. Both conserved end residues are trimmed from each CDR3. D genes are given only for firm matches.

>TRBV11-3|.|TRBJ1-6
ASSSAPGHGYSPLH
>TRBV10-3|.|TRBJ1-6
AISASGPAGSYNSPLH
>TRBV29-1|.|TRBJ2-3
SVERGSTDTQY
>TRBV28|.|TRBJ2-7
ASSLEQGRLY
>TRBV19|TRBD1|TRBJ1-4
ASSGQGDEKLF
>TRBV5-1|.|TRBJ2-7
ASSLQSEISYEQY
>TRBV7-3|TRBD2|TRBJ2-1
ASSLTREGNNEQF
>TRBV5-1|TRBD1|TRBJ2-7
ASSLQGAVDEQY
>TRBV3-1/TRBV3-2|.|TRBJ2-5
ASQAAGTQY
>TRBV19|.|TRBJ1-2
ATLVGDSTGGLYGYT
>TRBV27|.|TRBJ1-2
ASSPQGYYGYT
>TRBV28|.|TRBJ2-3
ASSPSSTDTQY
>TRBV7-2|TRBD1|TRBJ1-6
ASSLAGLTGGNSPLH
>TRBV19|.|TRBJ1-2
ASRETSNYGYT
>TRBV19|.|TRBJ2-1
ASSIGGIYNEQF
>TRBV12-5|.|TRBJ2-1
ASGLDAPGQF
>TRBV2|TRBD1|TRBJ1-5
ASSEETGDQPQH
>TRBV18|.|TRBJ2-1
ASSPGLYSYNEQF
>TRBV7-9|TRBD1|TRBJ1-5
ASSEGQGPNQPQH
>TRBV5-6|TRBD1|TRBJ2-1
ASSKPGTGVEQF
>TRBV18|TRBD2|TRBJ2-1
ASSPGLDYNEQF
>TRBV28|.|TRBJ2-3
ASSLAGPDTQY
>TRBV21-1|.|TRBJ2-3
ASGHLRERRASTDTQY
>TRBV11-3|.|TRBJ1-1
ASSSGIWNTEAF
>TRBV4-2|.|TRBJ1-2
ASSQDHQADLYGYT
>TRBV6-5|TRBD2|TRBJ2-7
ASGGRDEQY
>TRBV9|.|TRBJ2-1
ASSGDPAASSYNEQF
>TRBV6-5|.|TRBJ1-3
ASSPTNSGNTIY
>TRBV10-1|.|TRBJ2-2
ASSAEHRVGAGELF
>TRBV27|TRBD2|TRBJ2-1
ASTLKGSGGDFNEQF
>TRBV3-1/TRBV3-2|.|TRBJ1-1
ASSQVGGDTEAF
>TRBV3-1/TRBV3-2|.|TRBJ2-7
ASSQGVEYEQY
>TRBV7-9|.|TRBJ1-1
ASSLAGRVTEAF
>TRBV5-6|.|TRBJ2-7
ASSLGGLSSY
>TRBV10-3|.|TRBJ2-3
ATKGDTDTQY
>TRBV5-1|TRBD2|TRBJ2-2
ASSLVRLASTGELF
>TRBV7-3|.|TRBJ2-1
ASSPGHNSYNEQF
>TRBV3-1/TRBV3-2|.|TRBJ1-2
ASSQKLGGYT
>TRBV5-1|.|TRBJ2-6
ASSLYSGANVLT
>TRBV9|TRBD2|TRBJ2-5
ASSAGLAGGQETQY
>TRBV6-5|TRBD1|TRBJ1-1
ASSYRQGAGTEAF
>TRBV11-3|.|TRBJ1-2
ASSFGQPNYGYT
>TRBV5-1|.|TRBJ1-2
ASSLGQSRGYT
>TRBV5-5|.|TRBJ2-2
ASSPRVVGGPGELF
>TRBV7-9|.|TRBJ2-1
ASSLGGETYSHNEQF
>TRBV14|.|TRBJ2-2
ASSQDRWEGGGELF
>TRBV2|TRBD1|TRBJ1-5
ASSAGTANQPQH
>TRBV9|TRBD1|TRBJ2-1
ASSYRGYNEQF
>TRBV9|TRBD1|TRBJ2-3
ASSGWTGFVGQY
>TRBV10-3|TRBD1|TRBJ2-1
AISEPGQGFAEQF
>TRBV7-2|TRBD2|TRBJ2-2
ASSSIPLAGVYTGELF